This TCR beta chain comes out of a study of OX40 agonist ivuxolimab in advanced cancers. This CDR3 contains 14 residues. The V end was cut by 3 bases, the J end by 4 bases, with 10 bases between. The germline gives CDR1 MNHEY, CDR2 SMNVEV (reference sequence). The table came from immunoSEQ multiplex PCR; TCRdb's copy has only in-frame clones and leaves some out. The table has 70,000 to 95,000 clones, roughly 83% seen once. Points on this clone: Its antigen is not identified.

Blood got drawn at baseline, again on cycle 4 day 1, and then on cycle 7 day 1. Findings of the study overall: Blood T cells, both CD4+ and CD8+, expanded clonally by week 6 at 0.1 to 3.0 mg/kg.

This sequence was found in an adult with an advanced solid tumor such as melanoma, head and neck, liver or kidney cancer. Specimen: CD4+ or CD8+ T cells sorted from blood, collected in a trial of the OX40 agonist ivuxolimab. The rearrangement joins TRBV27 to TRBJ2-1; a weak D match, TRBD2 (6 bases). CDR3 DNA sequence: TGTGCCAGCAGTTTGCGGGGCTCTTACAATGAGCAGTTCTTC. Its translation: CASSLRGSYNEQFF.